The T cell receptor (beta chain) under discussion was sequenced for a study of T cell responses to AZD1222 COVID-19 vaccine. Study-wide results and limits: Vaccine-associated CD4 TCRs ranged over spike, dominating at 160-218 and 743-854.

A remark on this clone: What it binds is not known.

Profiling relied on immunoSEQ multiplex PCR, and the TCRdb table lists in-frame clones only, not all of them. The repertoire holds approximately 140,000 clones, approximately 94% seen once, with about 1.9% in the top ten. Trimming pared 0 bases from V and 3 bases from J, leaving 11 bases between. The CDR3 sequence is 15 residues long. From germline, CDR1 is SGHTA and CDR2 FQGTGA. V usage is TRBV7-3 and J usage is TRBJ1-1, with D perhaps TRBD1 (6 bases). The sequenced sample was peripheral blood, obtained on day 0 of AZD1222 vaccination. This receptor was taken from an adult in good health. CDR3 DNA: TGTGCCAGCAGCTTAACGGCCAGGGGCCACACTGAAGCTTTCTTT. As protein: CASSLTARGHTEAFF.